Listed below are T cell receptor beta chains from one sample, sequenced in a study of T-cell memory formation after mild COVID-19. Each CDR3 protein is one row after TCRdb ran MiXCR on the 5' RACE reads. The sample includes under 550,000 distinct CDR3 sequences, 15% to 20% seen only once; the top ten take around a fifth. The sample taken for sequencing was PBMCs or a T cell subset sorted from them (not recorded which). All receptors derive from a man in his late teens or twenties who had mild COVID-19 (a few samples of this study predate the infection). Cell type and time point are not known. CDR3s include the opening cysteine and the closing phenylalanine or tryptophan. Fields, in order: clone size, V gene, J gene, D gene, CDR3 protein, CDR3 DNA. The D gene is left open where the match is weak. Size is stated for part of the rows, as once, few or many counts, or as a class when the clone is expanded.

.	TRBV6-2/TRBV6-3	TRBJ2-3	.	CASTLLARTDTQYF	TGTGCCAGCACCCTTCTAGCGCGGACAGATACGCAGTATTTT
few	TRBV6-5	TRBJ1-2	.	CASSYSEGFNYGYTF	TGTGCCAGCAGTTACTCGGAAGGGTTTAACTATGGCTACACCTTC
.	TRBV7-2	TRBJ2-2	TRBD1	CASSTRQGGGELFF	TGTGCCAGCAGCACACGACAGGGCGGCGGGGAGCTGTTTTTT
.	TRBV18	TRBJ1-6	.	CASRGSHSYNSPLHF	TGTGCCAGCCGGGGGTCACACTCCTATAATTCACCCCTCCACTTT
.	TRBV6-5	TRBJ2-5	TRBD1	CASRRTGGLGETQYF	TGTGCCAGCAGGAGGACAGGGGGCTTGGGAGAGACCCAGTACTTC
.	TRBV7-2	TRBJ2-2	TRBD1	CASRPTGGITGELFF	TGTGCCAGCAGACCAACAGGGGGCATCACCGGGGAGCTGTTTTTT
.	TRBV5-6	TRBJ2-1	TRBD1	CASRNRDRDYNEQFF	TGTGCCAGCAGAAACCGGGACAGGGACTACAATGAGCAGTTCTTC
once	TRBV6-5	TRBJ2-7	TRBD1	CASSPDGTGSYEQYF	TGTGCCAGCAGTCCCGATGGGACAGGGTCCTACGAGCAGTACTTC
.	TRBV12-3/TRBV12-4	TRBJ2-7	TRBD2	CASSPVYGGGGEQYF	TGTGCCAGCAGTCCTGTGTATGGGGGGGGAGGCGAGCAGTACTTC
.	TRBV5-1	TRBJ2-2	TRBD1	CASSVGQGLGELFF	TGCGCCAGCAGCGTGGGACAGGGTCTCGGGGAGCTGTTTTTT
few	TRBV7-2	TRBJ2-1	.	CASSLSGTAGPEQFF	TGTGCCAGCAGCTTGTCCGGGACGGCTGGTCCTGAGCAGTTCTTC
.	TRBV4-1	TRBJ2-1	TRBD1	CASSQDGTGNNEQFF	TGCGCCAGCAGCCAAGATGGGACAGGGAACAATGAGCAGTTCTTC
.	TRBV5-1	TRBJ2-6	.	CASRRAGANVLTF	TGCGCCAGCAGGAGGGCTGGGGCCAACGTCCTGACTTTC
few	TRBV11-2	TRBJ1-1	.	CASTFLGPNTEAFF	TGTGCCAGCACCTTCCTCGGACCTAACACTGAAGCTTTCTTT
once	TRBV10-3	TRBJ1-4	.	CAISESGRGNEKLFF	TGTGCCATCAGTGAGTCTGGTAGAGGCAATGAAAAACTGTTTTTT
.	TRBV29-1	TRBJ1-1	TRBD1	CSVKDRGENTEAFF	TGCAGCGTAAAAGACAGGGGTGAAAACACTGAAGCTTTCTTT
many	TRBV7-2	TRBJ2-3	TRBD2	CASSLGISGGAVDTQYF	TGTGCCAGCAGCTTAGGCATAAGCGGGGGGGCCGTAGATACGCAGTATTTT
.	TRBV15	TRBJ1-6	TRBD1	CATSRGADRGPPLHF	TGTGCCACCAGCAGAGGCGCCGACAGGGGCCCACCCCTCCACTTT
many	TRBV5-1	TRBJ2-3	TRBD2	CASRTSSSTDTQYF	TGCGCCAGCAGGACTAGCAGTAGCACAGATACGCAGTATTTT
.	TRBV4-2	TRBJ2-5	TRBD2	CASSPTWLAGEQETQYF	TGTGCCAGCAGCCCCACGTGGCTAGCGGGGGAGCAAGAGACCCAGTACTTC
few	TRBV10-3	TRBJ2-3	.	CAISERVSSTDTQYF	TGTGCCATCAGTGAGCGTGTCAGCAGTACAGATACGCAGTATTTT
.	TRBV15	TRBJ1-1	.	CATSRENGEAFF	TGTGCCACCAGCAGAGAGAACGGAGAAGCTTTCTTT
few	TRBV7-9	TRBJ2-5	TRBD2	CASSLEAGGTQYF	TGTGCCAGCAGCTTAGAAGCGGGGGGCACCCAGTACTTC
.	TRBV7-2	TRBJ2-7	.	CASSLALRTSYEQYF	TGTGCCAGCAGCTTAGCGCTCCGGACCTCCTACGAGCAGTACTTC
few	TRBV5-1	TRBJ1-1	.	CASSEGSVGAFF	TGCGCCAGCAGCGAGGGTAGTGTTGGGGCTTTCTTT
.	TRBV4-3	TRBJ2-7	.	CASSLQDGTYEQYF	TGCGCCAGCAGCCTACAGGACGGGACCTACGAGCAGTACTTC
.	TRBV12-3/TRBV12-4	TRBJ1-2	.	CASSLAPARLSSGYGYTF	TGTGCCAGCAGTTTAGCCCCGGCCAGGCTTTCTTCTGGCTATGGCTACACCTTC
few	TRBV7-8	TRBJ1-1	.	CASSLGEGSLWGAFF	TGTGCCAGCAGCCTAGGGGAAGGCAGCCTCTGGGGAGCTTTCTTT
.	TRBV5-1	TRBJ1-2	TRBD1	CASSLAWDRVGYTF	TGCGCCAGCAGCTTGGCCTGGGACAGGGTTGGCTACACCTTC
many	TRBV3-1	TRBJ1-1	.	CASSQFLGNTEAFF	TGTGCCAGCAGCCAATTTCTCGGGAACACTGAAGCTTTCTTT
.	TRBV7-3	TRBJ2-1	TRBD1	CASSSTGGFLNEQFF	TGTGCCAGCAGCTCGACAGGGGGCTTTCTCAATGAGCAGTTCTTC
.	TRBV9	TRBJ2-1	.	CASSVEGQQFF	TGTGCCAGCAGCGTAGAGGGACAGCAGTTCTTC
.	TRBV7-6	TRBJ1-2	TRBD1	CASSPWDRGSSGYTF	TGTGCCAGCAGCCCCTGGGACAGGGGGAGTAGTGGCTACACCTTC
.	TRBV27	TRBJ2-2	TRBD2	CASSFGLVDPGELFF	TGTGCCAGCAGTTTTGGACTAGTAGACCCCGGGGAGCTGTTTTTT
.	TRBV7-2	TRBJ2-1	.	CASSLVPPGAFGNEQFF	TGTGCCAGCAGCTTAGTGCCCCCGGGGGCCTTTGGCAATGAGCAGTTCTTC
few	TRBV10-3	TRBJ2-5	.	CAISETETQYF	TGTGCCATCAGTGAGACTGAGACCCAGTACTTC
.	TRBV6-2/TRBV6-3	TRBJ2-2	.	CASSSENPGTGELFF	TGTGCCAGCAGCTCCGAGAATCCAGGCACCGGGGAGCTGTTTTTT
.	TRBV28	TRBJ2-5	TRBD2	CASSTTSRETQYF	TGTGCCAGCAGTACGACTAGCAGGGAGACCCAGTACTTC
.	TRBV7-3	TRBJ2-7	.	CASSLNPSYEQYF	TGTGCCAGCAGCTTAAACCCCAGCTACGAGCAGTACTTC
.	TRBV20-1	TRBJ1-5	.	CSASTALGHQPQHF	TGCAGTGCTTCGACAGCCTTGGGGCATCAGCCCCAGCATTTT
.	TRBV7-3	TRBJ2-2	TRBD1	CASRLYPGQGATGELFF	TGTGCCAGCAGACTTTATCCGGGACAGGGAGCCACCGGGGAGCTGTTTTTT
few	TRBV9	TRBJ2-1	.	CASSVEGARNEQFF	TGTGCCAGCAGCGTGGAGGGGGCTCGCAATGAGCAGTTCTTC
few	TRBV5-1	TRBJ1-1	.	CASSFDGLNTEAFF	TGCGCCAGCAGCTTCGACGGGCTGAACACTGAAGCTTTCTTT
many	TRBV12-3/TRBV12-4	TRBJ1-3	.	CASSSTVSGNTIYF	TGTGCCAGCAGCTCAACAGTCTCTGGAAACACCATATATTTT
.	TRBV12-3/TRBV12-4	TRBJ1-1	.	CASSYLMDRNTEAFF	TGTGCCAGCAGTTACTTGATGGACAGAAACACTGAAGCTTTCTTT
.	TRBV30	TRBJ1-3	.	CAWSALFSGNTIYF	TGTGCCTGGAGTGCCCTGTTCTCTGGAAACACCATATATTTT
few	TRBV29-1	TRBJ1-2	TRBD1	CSVEGLRTGGYGYTF	TGCAGCGTTGAAGGGCTCCGGACAGGGGGCTATGGCTACACCTTC
.	TRBV6-5	TRBJ1-6	TRBD1	CASSDRGSPLHF	TGTGCCAGCAGCGACAGGGGTTCACCCCTCCACTTT
.	TRBV7-9	TRBJ2-3	.	CASSHSYTDTQYF	TGTGCCAGCAGCCACAGTTACACAGATACGCAGTATTTT
many	TRBV6-2/TRBV6-3	TRBJ2-5	TRBD1	CASSSQGWKTQYF	TGTGCCAGCAGTTCACAGGGGTGGAAGACCCAGTACTTC
.	TRBV15	TRBJ1-1	.	CATSRDSGTEAFF	TGTGCCACCAGCAGAGATTCCGGGACTGAAGCTTTCTTT